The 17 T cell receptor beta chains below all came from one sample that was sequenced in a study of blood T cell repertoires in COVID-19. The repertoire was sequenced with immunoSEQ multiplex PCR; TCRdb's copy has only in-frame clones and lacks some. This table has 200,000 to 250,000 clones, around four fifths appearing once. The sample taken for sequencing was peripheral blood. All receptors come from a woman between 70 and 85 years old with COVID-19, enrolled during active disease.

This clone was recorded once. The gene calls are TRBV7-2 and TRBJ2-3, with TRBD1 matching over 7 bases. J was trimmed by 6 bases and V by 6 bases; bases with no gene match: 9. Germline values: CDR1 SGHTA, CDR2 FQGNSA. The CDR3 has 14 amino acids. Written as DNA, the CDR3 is TGTGCCAGCAGGGATACAGGGGCCCTTGATACGCAGTATTTT. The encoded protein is CASRDTGALDTQYF.

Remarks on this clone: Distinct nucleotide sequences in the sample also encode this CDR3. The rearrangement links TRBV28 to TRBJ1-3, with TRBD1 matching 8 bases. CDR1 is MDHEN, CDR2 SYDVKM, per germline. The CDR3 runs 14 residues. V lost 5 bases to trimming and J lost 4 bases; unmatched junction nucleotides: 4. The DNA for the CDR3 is TGTGCCAGCAGTCCAGGGGGCGCAGGAAACACCATATATTTT. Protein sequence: CASSPGGAGNTIYF.

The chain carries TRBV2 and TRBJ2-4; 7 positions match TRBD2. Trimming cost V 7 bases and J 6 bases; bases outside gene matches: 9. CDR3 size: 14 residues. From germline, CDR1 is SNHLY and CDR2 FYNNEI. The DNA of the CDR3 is TGTGCCAGCAAGCTAGGCGGGAGTGGAAACATTCAGTACTTC. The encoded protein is CASKLGGSGNIQYF.

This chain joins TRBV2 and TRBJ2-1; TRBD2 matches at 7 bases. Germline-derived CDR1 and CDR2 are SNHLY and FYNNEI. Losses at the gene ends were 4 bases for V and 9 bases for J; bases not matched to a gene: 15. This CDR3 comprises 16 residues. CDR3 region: CASSVLGLGSFGEQFF. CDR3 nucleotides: TGTGCCAGCAGTGTTCTAGGACTAGGGTCTTTCGGTGAGCAGTTCTTC. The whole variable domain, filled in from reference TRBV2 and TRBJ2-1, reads EPEVTQTPSHQVTQMGQEVILRCVPISNHLYFYWYRQILGQKVEFLVSFYNNEISEKSEIFDDQFSVERPDGSNFTLKIRSTKLEDSAMYFCASSVLGLGSFGEQFFGPGTRLTVL.

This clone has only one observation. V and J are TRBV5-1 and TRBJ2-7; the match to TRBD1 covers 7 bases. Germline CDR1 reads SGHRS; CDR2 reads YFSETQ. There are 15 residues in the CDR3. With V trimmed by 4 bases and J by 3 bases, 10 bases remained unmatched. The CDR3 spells CASSKAPGQSYEQYF. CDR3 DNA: TGCGCCAGCAGCAAAGCACCGGGACAGAGCTACGAGCAGTACTTC.

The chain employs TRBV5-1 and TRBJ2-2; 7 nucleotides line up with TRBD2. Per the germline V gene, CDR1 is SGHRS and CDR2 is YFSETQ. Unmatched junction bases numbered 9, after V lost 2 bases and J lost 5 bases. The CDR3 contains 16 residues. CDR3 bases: TGCGCCAGCAGCTTCTTACCGGGAGGAGGGACCGGGGAGCTGTTTTTT. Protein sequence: CASSFLPGGGTGELFF. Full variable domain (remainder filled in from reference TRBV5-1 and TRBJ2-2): KAGVTQTPRYLIKTRGQQVTLSCSPISGHRSVSWYQQTPGQGLQFLFEYFSETQRNKGNFPGRFSGRQFSNSRSEMNVSTLELGDSALYLCASSFLPGGGTGELFFGEGSRLTVL.

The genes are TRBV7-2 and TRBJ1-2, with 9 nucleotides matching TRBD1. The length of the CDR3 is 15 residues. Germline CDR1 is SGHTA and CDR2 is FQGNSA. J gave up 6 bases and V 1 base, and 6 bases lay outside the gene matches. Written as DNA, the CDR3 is TGTGCCAGCAGCTTAGGGGGGACAGGGTTTGATGGCTACACCTTC. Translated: CASSLGGTGFDGYTF.

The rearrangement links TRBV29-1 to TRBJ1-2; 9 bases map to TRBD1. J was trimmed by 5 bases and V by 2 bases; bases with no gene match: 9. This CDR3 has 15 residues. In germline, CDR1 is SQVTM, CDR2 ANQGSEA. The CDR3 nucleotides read TGCAGCGTTGAAAAGGGCACAGGGGGCATTTATGGCTACACCTTC. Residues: CSVEKGTGGIYGYTF.

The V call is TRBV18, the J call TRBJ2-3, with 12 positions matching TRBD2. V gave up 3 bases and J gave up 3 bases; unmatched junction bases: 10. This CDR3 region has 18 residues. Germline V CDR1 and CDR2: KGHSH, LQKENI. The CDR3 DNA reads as TGTGCCAGCTCACCCGTGGGGACTAGCGGGTTGGGTACAGATACGCAGTATTTT. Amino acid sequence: CASSPVGTSGLGTDTQYF.

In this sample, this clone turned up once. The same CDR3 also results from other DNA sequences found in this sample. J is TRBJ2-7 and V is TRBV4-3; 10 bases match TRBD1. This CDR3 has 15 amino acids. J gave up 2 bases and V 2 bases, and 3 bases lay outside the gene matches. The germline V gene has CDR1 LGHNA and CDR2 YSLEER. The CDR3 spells CASSQTGTGAYEQYF. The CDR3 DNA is TGCGCCAGCAGCCAAACCGGGACAGGGGCCTACGAGCAGTACTTC.

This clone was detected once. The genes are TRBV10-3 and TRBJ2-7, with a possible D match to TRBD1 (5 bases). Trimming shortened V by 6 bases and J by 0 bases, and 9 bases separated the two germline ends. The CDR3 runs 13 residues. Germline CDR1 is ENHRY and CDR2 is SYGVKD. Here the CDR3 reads CAISKDSSYEQYF. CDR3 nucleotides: TGTGCCATCAGCAAAGACAGCTCCTACGAGCAGTACTTC.

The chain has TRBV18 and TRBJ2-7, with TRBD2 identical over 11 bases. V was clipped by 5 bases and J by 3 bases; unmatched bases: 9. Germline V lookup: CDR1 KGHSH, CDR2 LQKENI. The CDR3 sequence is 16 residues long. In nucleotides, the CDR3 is TGTGCCAGCTCATCTTTAGCGGGAGGGCCTAGCTACGAGCAGTACTTC. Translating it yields CASSSLAGGPSYEQYF.

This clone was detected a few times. The CDR3 DNA reads as TGTGCCAGCAGCCTAGTCTATGGGACAGGGCGGTCACCCCTCCACTTT. Translated, it gives CASSLVYGTGRSPLHF. The genes are TRBV7-2 and TRBJ1-6; TRBD1 matches 9 bases. The V gene end was trimmed by 5 bases and the J gene end by 10 bases; junction bases not matched to a gene: 12. Germline-derived CDR1 and CDR2 are SGHTA and FQGNSA. There are 16 residues in the CDR3.

CDR3 protein: CASSFGSGMNTEAFF. DNA for the CDR3: TGTGCCAGCAGCTTTGGCTCGGGTATGAACACTGAAGCTTTCTTT. This chain uses TRBV7-2 with TRBJ1-1, with D unresolved. The CDR3 extends over 15 amino acids. V lost 3 bases and J 0 bases, leaving 11 bases between the germline ends. Per germline, CDR1 SGHTA and CDR2 FQGNSA. The complete variable domain, with remaining parts taken from reference TRBV7-2 and TRBJ1-1, reads GAGVSQSPSNKVTEKGKDVELRCDPISGHTALYWYRQSLGQGLEFLIYFQGNSAPDKSGLPSDRFSAERTGGSVSTLTIQRTQQEDSAVYLCASSFGSGMNTEAFFGQGTRLTVV.

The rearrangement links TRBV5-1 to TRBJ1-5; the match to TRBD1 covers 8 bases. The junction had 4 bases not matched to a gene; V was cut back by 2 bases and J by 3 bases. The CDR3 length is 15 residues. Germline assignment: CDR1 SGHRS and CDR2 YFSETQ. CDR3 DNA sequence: TGCGCCAGCAGCTTCGCAGGGGGCGTCAATCAGCCCCAGCATTTT. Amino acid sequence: CASSFAGGVNQPQHF. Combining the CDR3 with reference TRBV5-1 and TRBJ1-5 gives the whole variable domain KAGVTQTPRYLIKTRGQQVTLSCSPISGHRSVSWYQQTPGQGLQFLFEYFSETQRNKGNFPGRFSGRQFSNSRSEMNVSTLELGDSALYLCASSFAGGVNQPQHFGDGTRLSIL.

The chain's CDR3 is CASSSTGGANTEAFF. Here the CDR3 DNA reads TGTGCCAGCAGCTCCACAGGGGGGGCGAACACTGAAGCTTTCTTT. The chain recombines TRBV5-5 with TRBJ1-1; 8 bases align to TRBD1. The CDR3 sequence is 15 residues long. V was pared by 3 bases and J by 1 base, with 5 bases of the junction left unmatched. The germline gives CDR1 SGHKS, CDR2 YYEKEE (reference sequence).

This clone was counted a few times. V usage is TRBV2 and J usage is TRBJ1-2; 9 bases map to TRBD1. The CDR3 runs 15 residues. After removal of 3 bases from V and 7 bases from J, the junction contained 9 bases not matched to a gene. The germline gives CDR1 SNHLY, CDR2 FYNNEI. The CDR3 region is CASSDQQGAKSGYTF. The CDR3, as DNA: TGTGCCAGCAGTGATCAACAGGGGGCGAAAAGTGGCTACACCTTC.